A selection of T cell receptor beta chains follows, all from one sample in a study of T cells in Graves' hyperthyroidism and ophthalmopathy. TCRdb analysed the multiplex PCR reads with MiXCR anew, one entry per CDR3 protein. The sample comprises hundreds of thousands of distinct CDR3 sequences, just under 45% of which are singletons, and under 8% rests with the top ten. The source material was peripheral blood or thyroid tissue (not recorded which). The source of these receptors is an adult man with Graves' disease, either hyperthyroidism or ophthalmopathy (not recorded which). Each CDR3 is given without its conserved first and last residue. Rows may omit the clone size; those that give it use once, few, many or a size class.

j_gene	v_gene	abundance	CDR3aa
TRBJ1-4	TRBV15	-	ATSRDSGKLF
TRBJ1-1	TRBV19	-	ASSIHMNTEAF
TRBJ1-1	TRBV9	-	ASSADSEMNTEVF
TRBJ2-7	TRBV7-2	many	ASSLAQGDYYEQY
TRBJ2-5	TRBV20-1	-	SALTVSGRTTETQY
TRBJ1-1	TRBV10-3	once	AISEGRGRTEAF
TRBJ1-4	TRBV2	-	ASLDRVIGKLF
TRBJ1-2	TRBV7-9	-	ASSRIGTAYGYT
TRBJ2-5	TRBV7-9	many	ASSFGLGTGTTQY
TRBJ1-6	TRBV5-1	-	ASRPRDRGSSYNSPLH
TRBJ1-2	TRBV24-1	-	ASNLGGKDYGYT
TRBJ1-2	TRBV28	few	ASSLFLGAAGYGYT
TRBJ2-5	TRBV20-1	many	SASLAGAETQY
TRBJ2-5	TRBV10-3	-	AIQHDKGPTQY
TRBJ1-1	TRBV7-9	-	ASSSIGSGQAS
TRBJ2-7	TRBV9	-	ASSPGTGESYEQY
TRBJ2-7	TRBV7-3	-	ASSLTLGTGGPYGQY
TRBJ1-5	TRBV24-1	many	ATSGTGDNQPQH
TRBJ1-5	TRBV7-2	-	ASSLMELGNQPQH
TRBJ2-6	TRBV10-3	-	ATWKGSSGANVLT
TRBJ1-2	TRBV7-6	-	ASSLAGGHYGYT
TRBJ1-5	TRBV19	many	ASSIDPLSNQPQH
TRBJ1-2	TRBV12-3/TRBV12-4	few	ASSLYSNYGYT
TRBJ2-7	TRBV20-1	few	SARDYPTYEQY
TRBJ1-2	TRBV9	many	ASSVTQGYGYT
TRBJ1-5	TRBV7-8	few	ASSLAGGQGGNQPQH
TRBJ2-2	TRBV5-8	few	ASSLMEGWTGELF
TRBJ1-2	TRBV7-6	many	ASSLGVQGRYT
TRBJ2-7	TRBV10-2	many	ASSGGHEQY
TRBJ1-5	TRBV11-2	-	ASSFSVPGNQPQH
TRBJ2-7	TRBV7-9	few	ASRSDRGKNSGPYEQY
TRBJ1-3	TRBV7-2	many	ASSLSSDTGNTIY
TRBJ2-6	TRBV25-1	-	ASSESGGPGANVLT
TRBJ1-4	TRBV7-6	-	ASRPGQGYEKLF
TRBJ1-6	TRBV15	once	ATSRETALNSPLH
TRBJ2-7	TRBV6-2/TRBV6-3	-	ASSYPGLGYEQY
TRBJ1-2	TRBV20-1	-	SPRGAGGVYGYT
TRBJ1-2	TRBV29-1	many	SVEGGQGRYGYT
TRBJ1-5	TRBV7-9	few	ASSGPGQGNSNQPQH
TRBJ2-7	TRBV19	few	ASRPAGGHYEQY
TRBJ2-5	TRBV24-1	many	ATSDFVVGQGETQY
TRBJ2-5	TRBV12-3/TRBV12-4	many	ASSPRTSGRGVTQY
TRBJ1-1	TRBV29-1	many	SISSGTENTEAF
TRBJ1-6	TRBV6-1	few	ASSEYPDSNSPLH
TRBJ1-1	TRBV10-2	many	ASRGDKYTEAF
TRBJ1-3	TRBV4-1	-	ASSLGDTGNTIY
TRBJ1-1	TRBV6-1	-	ASSKTRNTEAF
TRBJ1-4	TRBV25-1	-	ASSEFGTGEEKLF